Each of the 30 T cell receptor beta chains below was sequenced from the same sample in a study of shared clonotypes between healthy human individuals (dated by TCRdb to about 2020). CD8 naive samples were CD45RO-negative cells positively selected for CCR7, giving a CD45RA+CCR7+ population that excluded TemRA cells. Libraries were made using the immunoSEQ multiplex PCR assay. TCRdb carries this immuneACCESS record with in-frame sequences only. Its versions omit some clonotypes, under half of them owing to an unresolved V gene in the studies checked, with the rest unexplained. This sample comprises roughly 2.1 million clones, approximately 94% of them detected only once. Over 1.5% of the sample belongs to the ten largest clones. Sequenced: naive CD8+ T cells from PBMCs. This specimen's cell subset or site label, interpreted: CD45RA+CCR7+. These receptors all stem from a man aged 18-30 years in good health. Some clones in this sample may be carry-over from other donors' samples.

This sequence joins TRBV11-2 and TRBJ1-4; 8 bases line up with TRBD1. The CDR3 is 15 residues long. Germline CDR1 reads SGHAT; CDR2 reads FQNNGV. Losses at the gene ends were 3 bases for V and 2 bases for J; bases not matched to a gene: 2. As DNA, the CDR3 is TGTGCCAGCAGCTTGTACAGGGGGACTAATGAAAAACTGTTTTTT. It translates to CASSLYRGTNEKLFF.

A few counts support this clone. CDR3 loop: CASTTQGANTEAFF. CDR3 sequence (DNA): TGTGCCAGCACCACACAGGGGGCGAACACTGAAGCTTTCTTT. This rearrangement joins TRBV6-5 to TRBJ1-1, with TRBD1 matching over 9 bases. The CDR3 runs 14 residues. Losses at the gene ends were 7 bases for V and 1 base for J; bases not matched to a gene: 4. Germline-derived CDR1 and CDR2 are MNHEY and SVGAGI.

The table lists this clone with a count of one. The rearrangement joins TRBV4-1 to TRBJ2-1; D gene ambiguous. CDR3 length: 12 amino acids. V lost 0 bases, J lost 9 bases, and 6 bases lay in between. Germline V gene lookup returns CDR1 MGHRA and CDR2 YSYEKL. The CDR3, as DNA: TGCGCCAGCAGCCAAGATCCGGGTGAGCAGTTCTTC. Translated, it gives CASSQDPGEQFF.

This chain links TRBV6-5 with TRBJ2-3, with TRBD1 identical over 10 bases. Germline V gene data show CDR1 as MNHEY and CDR2 as SVGAGI. The CDR3 covers 14 residues. The V segment lost 6 bases and the J segment 3 bases; nucleotides outside the gene matches: 3. In nucleotides, the CDR3 is TGTGCCAGCAGATGGGACAGGGGAACAGATACGCAGTATTTT. Translation gives CASRWDRGTDTQYF.

This chain links TRBV7-9 with TRBJ2-2; either TRBD1 or TRBD2 may fit D (6 bases each). Germline V lookup: CDR1 SEHNR, CDR2 FQNEAQ (reference sequence). V lost 3 bases, J lost 10 bases, and 21 bases lay in between. This CDR3 spans 16 amino acids. The CDR3, as DNA: TGTGCCAGCAGCTTGACGGGGGCTAATGCCCACCCGGAGCTGTTTTTT. It yields the protein CASSLTGANAHPELFF.

Details on this clone: The identical CDR3 is also encoded by other nucleotide sequences in the sample. This rearrangement joins TRBV7-9 to TRBJ2-7, with a weak D call TRBD1 (6 bases). The germline CDR1 and CDR2 sequences are SEHNR and FQNEAQ (reference sequence). The V end lost 5 bases, the J end lost 4 bases, and 12 bases lay between the germline ends. The CDR3 is made up of 13 amino acids. CDR3 nucleotide sequence: TGTGCCAGCAGCCCCAAACAGGGTTACGAGCAGTACTTC. As protein: CASSPKQGYEQYF.

The DNA of the CDR3 is TGTGCCAGCAGCCCTATAATGGTCTCTGGAAACACCATATATTTT. This gives the protein CASSPIMVSGNTIYF. V and J are TRBV7-9 and TRBJ1-3; no firm D call. Germline V lookup: CDR1 SEHNR, CDR2 FQNEAQ (reference sequence). The V end lost 5 bases, the J end lost 0 bases, and 11 bases lay between the germline ends. The CDR3 consists of 15 residues.

This chain joins TRBV5-8 and TRBJ1-4; no clear D gene. With 4 bases removed from V and 5 bases from J, the gap between germline ends came to 12 bases. Germline-derived CDR1 and CDR2 are SGHTS and YDEGEE. The length of the CDR3 is 14 residues. CDR3 coding DNA: TGTGCCAGCAGCATGACGGGGAGAAATGAAAAACTGTTTTTT. This translates into CASSMTGRNEKLFF. The full variable domain, its missing parts supplied by reference TRBV5-8 and TRBJ1-4, is EAGVTQSPTHLIKTRGQQATLRCSPISGHTSVYWYQQALGLGLQFLLWYDEGEERNRGNFPPRFSGRQFPNYSSELNVNALELEDSALYLCASSMTGRNEKLFFGSGTQLSVL.

CDR3 DNA sequence: TGCAGCGTTGTGGACCACGAGCAGTACTTC. It translates to CSVVDHEQYF. The rearrangement uses TRBV29-1 and TRBJ2-7; unclear D gene. V was cut by 4 bases and J by 5 bases, with 6 bases left in between. There are 10 residues in the CDR3. Germline V gene lookup returns CDR1 SQVTM and CDR2 ANQGSEA.

This clone was seen a single time. V gene TRBV4-3 combines with J gene TRBJ2-1; 10 bases line up with TRBD2. The CDR3 spans 15 residues. Losses at the gene ends were 2 bases for V and 2 bases for J; bases not matched to a gene: 0. The germline gives CDR1 LGHNA, CDR2 YSLEER. The CDR3 bases are TGCGCCAGCAGCCAAAGCGGGGGGGCCTACAATGAGCAGTTCTTC. Translating it yields CASSQSGGAYNEQFF.

The chain has TRBV9 and TRBJ1-2; D call uncertain. CDR1 and CDR2 from the germline V gene are SGDLS and YYNGEE. The CDR3 sequence is 16 residues long. V dropped 1 base and J dropped 3 bases, with 16 bases sitting between them. The CDR3 loop is CASSVSGGVNHYGYTF. The CDR3 DNA reads TGTGCCAGCAGCGTATCCGGCGGAGTAAACCACTATGGCTACACCTTC.

The genes are TRBV19 and TRBJ2-7; weak D call: TRBD1 (6 bases). This CDR3 region has 13 residues. Trimming left V 5 bases short and J 11 bases short, with 19 bases between. Germline V gives CDR1 LNHDA, CDR2 SQIVND (reference sequence). The CDR3 bases are TGTGCCAGTAGTCCTTTCTCAGGGGCGATGGAGTACTTC. It translates to CASSPFSGAMEYF.

In regard to this clone: The sample has other DNA sequences that encode this CDR3 too. The chain combines TRBV6-5 with TRBJ1-1; no firm D call. This CDR3 region has 14 residues. Germline V CDR1 and CDR2: MNHEY, SVGAGI. Trimming left V 0 bases short and J 4 bases short, with 9 bases between. CDR3 DNA sequence: TGTGCCAGCAGTTACTCTGGCGGAGGCACTGAAGCTTTCTTT. Amino acid sequence: CASSYSGGGTEAFF.

This clone was recorded only once. V is TRBV6-1 and J is TRBJ1-1; D is perhaps TRBD1 (6 bases). CDR3 length: 15 amino acids. Trimming pared 6 bases from V and 0 bases from J, leaving 14 bases between. Germline CDR1 reads MNHNS; CDR2 reads SASEGT. The CDR3 protein is CASRGRGGLNTEAFF. DNA for the CDR3: TGTGCCAGCAGGGGGAGAGGGGGACTGAACACTGAAGCTTTCTTT.

This chain joins TRBV19 and TRBJ1-1; D is possibly TRBD1 (6 bases). V lost 8 bases and J lost 5, with 21 bases in between. The V gene's germline CDR1 is LNHDA and CDR2 SQIVND (reference sequence). CDR3 length equals 15 residues. CDR3 residues: CASLMVGQGRTEAFF. DNA for the CDR3: TGTGCCAGTCTAATGGTGGGGCAGGGGAGGACTGAAGCTTTCTTT.

The V and J genes are TRBV7-9 and TRBJ2-1, with a tentative D call TRBD2 (7 bases). Germline CDR1 reads SEHNR; CDR2 reads FQNEAQ (reference sequence). The CDR3 sequence is 14 residues long. Deletions cut 1 base from V and 5 bases from J, with 9 bases between. The CDR3 sequence: CASSLVGGDNEQFF. In DNA, the CDR3 is TGTGCCAGCAGCTTAGTAGGGGGGGACAATGAGCAGTTCTTC. Filled out from reference TRBV7-9 and TRBJ2-1, the complete variable domain reads DTGVSQNPRHKITKRGQNVTFRCDPISEHNRLYWYRQTLGQGPEFLTYFQNEAQLEKSRLLSDRFSAERPKGSFSTLEIQRTEQGDSAMYLCASSLVGGDNEQFFGPGTRLTVL.

This chain joins TRBV11-2 and TRBJ2-3, with 9 bases that match TRBD1. The V segment lost 0 bases and the J segment 3 bases; nucleotides outside the gene matches: 4. Germline V CDR1 and CDR2: SGHAT, FQNNGV. CDR3 length: 16 amino acids. CDR3 region: CASSLDRTGVTDTQYF. The DNA for the CDR3 is TGTGCCAGCAGCTTAGACCGGACAGGGGTTACAGATACGCAGTATTTT.

This chain connects TRBV2 to TRBJ2-2; no clear D. Germline values: CDR1 SNHLY, CDR2 FYNNEI. This CDR3 comprises 11 residues. V lost 4 bases to trimming and J lost 6 bases, with 3 bases between them. The chain's CDR3 is CASSVSGELFF. CDR3 coding DNA: TGTGCCAGCAGTGTATCCGGGGAGCTGTTTTTT. Full variable domain (missing parts from reference TRBV2 and TRBJ2-2): EPEVTQTPSHQVTQMGQEVILRCVPISNHLYFYWYRQILGQKVEFLVSFYNNEISEKSEIFDDQFSVERPDGSNFTLKIRSTKLEDSAMYFCASSVSGELFFGEGSRLTVL.

The J gene is TRBJ2-7, the V gene TRBV6-1; D may be TRBD1 (6 bases). V lost 6 bases and J lost 3, with 15 bases in between. CDR3 length equals 14 residues. Germline loops: CDR1 MNHNS, CDR2 SASEGT. In DNA form, the CDR3 reads TGTGCCAGCAGGGAACAGGGATATTTCTACGAGCAGTACTTC. Protein product: CASREQGYFYEQYF.

Comments on this clone: At the DNA level, this CDR3 is encoded by other sequences in the same sample as well. V usage is TRBV19 and J usage is TRBJ2-7; TRBD1 matches 7 bases. The CDR3 length is 13 residues. Germline values: CDR1 LNHDA, CDR2 SQIVND (reference sequence). The ends lost 6 bases at V and 1 base at J; junction bases unmatched: 3. DNA of the CDR3: TGTGCCAGTAGCCCGACAGGGTCCTACGAGCAGTACTTC. Protein: CASSPTGSYEQYF.

This chain joins TRBV28 and TRBJ2-1; a weak D match, TRBD1 (5 bases). The CDR3 totals 15 residues. The V and J ends lost 3 bases and 5 bases respectively, with 14 bases between them. CDR1 is MDHEN, CDR2 SYDVKM, per germline. This CDR3 reads CASSFVAGPNNEQFF. The CDR3 DNA follows: TGTGCCAGCAGTTTCGTCGCAGGGCCTAACAATGAGCAGTTCTTC.

The CDR3 sequence is CASSQDPQGVMDYGYTF. The CDR3 DNA follows: TGCGCCAGCAGCCAAGACCCACAGGGGGTGATGGACTATGGCTACACCTTC. The J gene is TRBJ1-2, the V gene TRBV4-1; TRBD1 matches 8 bases. CDR3 length: 17 amino acids. Looked up from germline, CDR1 is MGHRA and CDR2 is YSYEKL. Trimming took 0 bases from V and 3 from J; bases not matched to a gene: 9.

On this clone itself: This sample includes further DNA sequences coding for the same CDR3. This chain connects TRBV27 to TRBJ1-1, with a tentative D call TRBD1 (5 bases). Germline values: CDR1 MNHEY, CDR2 SMNVEV (reference sequence). This CDR3 is 13 amino acids long. V was trimmed by 1 base and J by 5 bases, leaving 8 bases between them. CDR3 protein: CASSLLGGTEAFF. The CDR3 DNA is TGTGCCAGCAGTTTATTGGGGGGGACTGAAGCTTTCTTT.

The rearrangement links TRBV7-9 to TRBJ2-1; 7 bases fit TRBD2. Trimming removed 3 bases from V and 0 bases from J; junction bases left unmatched: 8. The CDR3 is 17 residues long. Germline-derived CDR1 and CDR2 are SEHNR and FQNEAQ (reference sequence). CDR3: CASSFRLSGDSYNEQFF. The CDR3 nucleotides are TGTGCCAGCAGCTTCCGGCTCAGCGGGGACTCCTACAATGAGCAGTTCTTC. Looking up the rest from reference TRBV7-9 and TRBJ2-1 gives the full variable domain: DTGVSQNPRHKITKRGQNVTFRCDPISEHNRLYWYRQTLGQGPEFLTYFQNEAQLEKSRLLSDRFSAERPKGSFSTLEIQRTEQGDSAMYLCASSFRLSGDSYNEQFFGPGTRLTVL.

The rearrangement links TRBV6-4 to TRBJ1-3; D is uncertain. There are 17 residues in the CDR3. Germline-derived CDR1 and CDR2 are MRHNA and SNTAGT. With 7 bases removed from V and 0 bases from J, the gap between germline ends came to 19 bases. In DNA form, the CDR3 reads TGTGCCAGCACCGAGGGAGCGAGGGAGTACTCTGGAAACACCATATATTTT. Its translation is CASTEGAREYSGNTIYF.

This chain links TRBV2 with TRBJ2-7, with a possible D match to TRBD1 (6 bases). Trimming took 6 bases from V and 1 from J, leaving 16 bases between them. The CDR3 totals 15 residues. Germline CDR1 reads SNHLY; CDR2 reads FYNNEI. The CDR3 coding sequence is TGTGCCAGCAGCACCTCGGACAGAGTATCCTACGAGCAGTACTTC. Its translation: CASSTSDRVSYEQYF.

The chain couples TRBV7-9 to TRBJ2-7; D remains ambiguous. V was pared by 1 base and J by 12 bases, with 13 bases between. The CDR3 has 12 residues. The germline V gene has CDR1 SEHNR and CDR2 FQNEAQ (reference sequence). The DNA of the CDR3 is TGTGCCAGCAGCTTAGGACCACGAGAACGGTACTTC. Its protein product is CASSLGPRERYF.

The chain combines TRBV9 with TRBJ2-1; TRBD2 aligns across 12 bases. Per germline, CDR1 SGDLS and CDR2 YYNGEE. Trimming cost V 0 bases and J 7 bases; bases outside gene matches: 5. The CDR3 totals 16 residues. The CDR3 DNA reads as TGTGCCAGCAGCGTAGGGACTAGCGGGGTTGATAATGAGCAGTTCTTC. The encoded protein is CASSVGTSGVDNEQFF.

On this clone: Other DNA sequences in the same sample also yield this CDR3. The genes are TRBV27 and TRBJ2-2, with D perhaps TRBD1 (6 bases). This CDR3 spans 16 amino acids. Germline V gene sequence: CDR1 MNHEY, CDR2 SMNVEV (reference sequence). With 0 bases removed from V and 5 bases from J, the gap between germline ends came to 13 bases. Here the CDR3 DNA reads TGTGCCAGCAGTTTATCCCCGAGGCAGGGGACCGGGGAGCTGTTTTTT. Amino acid sequence: CASSLSPRQGTGELFF.

The rearrangement links TRBV27 to TRBJ2-1; D possibly uses TRBD1 or TRBD2 (5 bases each). The CDR3 totals 19 residues. V was cut by 4 bases and J by 1 base, with 23 bases left in between. CDR1 and CDR2 from the germline V gene are MNHEY and SMNVEV (reference sequence). CDR3 DNA sequence: TGTGCCAGCAGTTCAACGGGACGCCTCGGCGGGCCGTCCTACAATGAGCAGTTCTTC. It yields the protein CASSSTGRLGGPSYNEQFF.